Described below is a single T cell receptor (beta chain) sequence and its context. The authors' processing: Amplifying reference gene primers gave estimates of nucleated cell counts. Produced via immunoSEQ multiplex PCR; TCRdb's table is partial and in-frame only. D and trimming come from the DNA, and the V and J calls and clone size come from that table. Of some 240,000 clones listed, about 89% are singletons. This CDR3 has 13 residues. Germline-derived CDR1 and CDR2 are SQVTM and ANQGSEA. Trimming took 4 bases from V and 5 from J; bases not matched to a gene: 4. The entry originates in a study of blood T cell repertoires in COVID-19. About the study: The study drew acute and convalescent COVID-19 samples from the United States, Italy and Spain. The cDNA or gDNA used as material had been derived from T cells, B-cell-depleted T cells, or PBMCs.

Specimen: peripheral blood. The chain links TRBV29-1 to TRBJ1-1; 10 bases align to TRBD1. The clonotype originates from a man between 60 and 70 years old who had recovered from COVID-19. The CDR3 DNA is TGCAGCGTTGCTTTGGACAGGGGGACTGAAGCTTTCTTT. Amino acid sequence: CSVALDRGTEAFF.